Each of the 26 T cell receptor beta chains below was sequenced from the same sample in a study of Tregs in tolerant kidney transplant recipients. Produced via immunoSEQ multiplex PCR; TCRdb's table is partial and in-frame only. The sample includes 75,000 to 100,000 clones, approximately 90% of them seen just once. The sequenced sample consisted of CD8+ T cells from blood. Receptor source: a human donor in good health.

This chain links TRBV7-9 with TRBJ2-1; D is unclear. In germline, CDR1 is SEHNR, CDR2 FQNEAQ (reference sequence). This CDR3 region has 14 residues. Trimming removed 8 bases at V and 0 bases at J, with 11 bases between. CDR3 nucleotide sequence: TGTGCCAGCTCGGGTGGCACCTCCTACAATGAGCAGTTCTTC. It encodes CASSGGTSYNEQFF.

V usage is TRBV7-6 and J usage is TRBJ2-7; D is ambiguous. CDR1 is SGHVS and CDR2 is FNYEAQ in the germline V gene. The length of the CDR3 is 14 residues. Trimming removed 0 bases from V and 7 bases from J, with 13 bases in between. The CDR3 sequence: CASSLAHLPGEQYF. The CDR3 bases are TGTGCCAGCAGCTTAGCACACCTACCTGGGGAGCAGTACTTC.

V and J are TRBV5-8 and TRBJ1-5; D uncertain. CDR1 SGHTS and CDR2 YDEGEE come from the germline V gene. The CDR3 is made up of 13 amino acids. With 4 bases removed from V and 7 bases from J, the gap between germline ends came to 12 bases. The CDR3 spells CASSIYLFQPQHF. The CDR3 coding sequence is TGTGCCAGCAGCATCTACCTATTCCAGCCCCAGCATTTT.

The V gene is TRBV6-5, the J gene TRBJ1-2; D gene unclear. The CDR3 is 15 residues long. V gave up 0 bases and J gave up 4 bases, with 12 bases separating them. Per the germline V gene, CDR1 is MNHEY and CDR2 is SVGAGI. The CDR3 nucleotides are TGTGCCAGCAGTTACTCGGCCAGACTGGCCTATGGCTACACCTTC. It specifies CASSYSARLAYGYTF.

This chain uses TRBV10-3 with TRBJ1-3, with 7 bases identical to TRBD1. CDR3 length: 16 residues. Trimming took 3 bases from V and 3 from J; bases not matched to a gene: 8. Germline CDR1 ENHRY, CDR2 SYGVKD. CDR3 nucleotide sequence: TGTGCCATCAGTGACCCCGACAGGGAAGGTGGAAACACCATATATTTT. Protein: CAISDPDREGGNTIYF.

Comments on this clone: Different DNA sequences within this sample yield the same CDR3. This chain links TRBV6-5 with TRBJ2-7; possible D gene TRBD2, 6 bases. Trimming took 2 bases from V and 1 from J, leaving 9 bases between them. CDR1 and CDR2 from the germline V gene are MNHEY and SVGAGI. This CDR3 is built from 14 residues. The CDR3 nucleotides read TGTGCCAGCAGTTACGGTGGGGGGTCCTACGAGCAGTACTTC. Residues: CASSYGGGSYEQYF.

V usage is TRBV25-1 and J usage is TRBJ2-1, with D perhaps TRBD1 (6 bases). V was pared by 4 bases and J by 4 bases, with 14 bases between. The CDR3 is made up of 15 amino acids. Germline V gene lookup returns CDR1 MGHDK and CDR2 SYGVNS. CDR3 amino acids: CASSGPGQIYNEQFF. The CDR3, as DNA: TGTGCCAGCAGTGGACCGGGACAAATTTACAATGAGCAGTTCTTC.

This clone has only a few counts. The chain has TRBV7-2 and TRBJ2-7; D gene uncertain. The length of the CDR3 is 14 residues. Per the germline V gene, CDR1 is SGHTA and CDR2 is FQGNSA. With 6 bases removed from V and 0 bases from J, the gap between germline ends came to 12 bases. CDR3 sequence (DNA): TGTGCCAGCAGGGGGTGGTCAGCCTCCTACGAGCAGTACTTC. Translating it yields CASRGWSASYEQYF. The entire variable domain, with the rest obtained from reference TRBV7-2 and TRBJ2-7, is as follows: GAGVSQSPSNKVTEKGKDVELRCDPISGHTALYWYRQSLGQGLEFLIYFQGNSAPDKSGLPSDRFSAERTGGSVSTLTIQRTQQEDSAVYLCASRGWSASYEQYFGPGTRLTVT.

The rearrangement uses TRBV7-7 and TRBJ2-3; TRBD2 matches at 9 bases. Per the germline V gene, CDR1 is SSHAT and CDR2 is FNYEAQ (reference sequence). CDR3 length equals 17 residues. The V segment lost 0 bases and the J segment 5 bases; nucleotides outside the gene matches: 9. CDR3 coding DNA: TGTGCCAGCAGCTTAGCAGGTAGCGGGAGAGCGGAAGATACGCAGTATTTT. As protein: CASSLAGSGRAEDTQYF.

The chain carries TRBV5-1 and TRBJ2-7, with a weak D call TRBD2 (6 bases). Germline CDR1 is SGHRS and CDR2 is YFSETQ. V was shortened by 5 bases and J by 0 bases, with 15 bases between the two germline ends. This CDR3 has 15 amino acids. CDR3 in amino acids: CASSTYTGSSYEQYF. CDR3 bases: TGCGCCAGCAGTACTTATACCGGGAGCTCCTACGAGCAGTACTTC.

This sequence joins TRBV2 and TRBJ2-4; tentatively, D is TRBD2 (6 bases). Germline V gene lookup returns CDR1 SNHLY and CDR2 FYNNEI. This CDR3 has 14 amino acids. V was trimmed by 6 bases and J by 3 bases, leaving 12 bases between them. CDR3 loop: CASRAGIGKNIQYF. The CDR3 region has the DNA TGTGCCAGCAGGGCGGGGATAGGCAAAAACATTCAGTACTTC.

The chain couples TRBV7-9 to TRBJ1-1; 7 bases agree with TRBD1. Germline lookup yields CDR1 SEHNR and CDR2 FQNEAQ (reference sequence). J gave up 1 base and V 5 bases, and 7 bases lay outside the gene matches. The CDR3 has 15 residues. Here the CDR3 reads CASSPAQGRNTEAFF. The CDR3 DNA is TGTGCCAGCAGCCCCGCACAGGGGCGGAACACTGAAGCTTTCTTT.

The DNA of the CDR3 is TGTGCCACCAGCCCAGGGAGGGTCGGCGAGCAGTACTTC. It specifies CATSPGRVGEQYF. The chain uses TRBV15 and TRBJ2-7; TRBD2 agrees at 7 bases. Germline CDR1 and CDR2: LNHNV and YYDKDF (reference sequence). The trim removed 5 bases at V and 6 bases at J, leaving 7 bases unmatched. The CDR3 consists of 13 residues.

This sequence joins TRBV7-9 and TRBJ2-3, with TRBD2 matching over 9 bases. The trim removed 8 bases at V and 2 bases at J, leaving 11 bases unmatched. Germline V CDR1 and CDR2: SEHNR, FQNEAQ (reference sequence). The CDR3 covers 16 residues. CDR3: CASCASGTSTTDTQYF. The CDR3 nucleotides are TGTGCCAGCTGCGCTAGCGGGACCAGTACCACAGATACGCAGTATTTT.

The chain joins TRBV7-9 to TRBJ2-1; TRBD2 is a possible D gene (5 bases). Germline CDR1 and CDR2: SEHNR and FQNEAQ (reference sequence). This CDR3 comprises 17 residues. Between the trimmed V and J ends, which lost 1 base and 7 bases, there was a span of 20 bases. CDR3 bases: TGTGCCAGCAGCTTAGTGTCCTCGTCCGGGGTTGCGAATGAGCAGTTCTTC. Its protein product is CASSLVSSSGVANEQFF.

In this sample, this clone turned up once. The chain uses TRBV6-5 and TRBJ1-2, with 7 bases fitting TRBD1. Looked up from germline, CDR1 is MNHEY and CDR2 is SVGAGI. This CDR3 contains 13 residues. J gave up 5 bases and V 5 bases, and 5 bases lay outside the gene matches. As DNA, the CDR3 is TGTGCCAGCAGTACAGGGGTTGCTTATGGCTACACCTTC. As protein: CASSTGVAYGYTF.

The rearrangement links TRBV15 to TRBJ2-1; D is ambiguous. CDR1 is LNHNV, CDR2 YYDKDF, per germline (reference sequence). The ends were cut back, 0 bases at V and 7 bases at J, with 13 bases in the middle. The CDR3 runs to 15 residues. CDR3 protein: CATSRDRSMGNEQFF. The CDR3 nucleotides read TGTGCCACCAGCAGAGATCGGTCAATGGGGAATGAGCAGTTCTTC. The whole variable domain, remainder taken from reference TRBV15 and TRBJ2-1, is DAMVIQNPRYQVTQFGKPVTLSCSQTLNHNVMYWYQQKSSQAPKLLFHYYDKDFNNEADTPDNFQSRRPNTSFCFLDIRSPGLGDTAMYLCATSRDRSMGNEQFFGPGTRLTVL.

The rearrangement links TRBV4-1 to TRBJ1-6; maybe TRBD1 (5 bases). There are 16 residues in the CDR3. Trimming took 4 bases from V and 0 from J, leaving 10 bases between them. Germline CDR1 is MGHRA and CDR2 is YSYEKL. This chain's CDR3 is CASSPRESSYNSPLHF. In DNA, the CDR3 is TGCGCCAGCAGCCCCAGGGAGAGCTCCTATAATTCACCCCTCCACTTT.

The gene calls are TRBV18 and TRBJ2-7; D is ambiguous. V was cut by 4 bases and J by 0 bases, with 13 bases left in between. Germline values: CDR1 KGHSH, CDR2 LQKENI. CDR3 length equals 15 residues. This CDR3 reads CASSQLDGSSYEQYF. The CDR3 nucleotides are TGTGCCAGCTCACAACTGGACGGCTCCTCCTACGAGCAGTACTTC.

V and J are TRBV9 and TRBJ2-1; D is perhaps TRBD2 (7 bases). V was cut by 4 bases and J by 4 bases, with 15 bases left in between. Looked up from germline, CDR1 is SGDLS and CDR2 is YYNGEE. CDR3 length: 15 amino acids. CDR3 sequence reads: CASSWGGSVYNEQFF. DNA of the CDR3: TGTGCCAGCAGCTGGGGGGGCAGTGTATACAATGAGCAGTTCTTC.

J is TRBJ2-5 and V is TRBV7-8, with 9 bases lining up with TRBD2. The CDR3 totals 14 residues. Trimming took 3 bases from V and 4 from J; bases not matched to a gene: 3. CDR1 is SGHVS and CDR2 is FQNEAQ in the germline V gene. The CDR3 coding sequence is TGTGCCAGCAGCTTTAGCGGGGGTCGAGAGACCCAGTACTTC. This encodes CASSFSGGRETQYF.

By sample share, this clone is hyperexpanded. The chain links TRBV7-8 to TRBJ2-7; D may be TRBD1 (6 bases). Germline V gene data show CDR1 as SGHVS and CDR2 as FQNEAQ. The CDR3 has 16 amino acids. V lost 1 base to trimming and J lost 3 bases, with 16 bases between them. The CDR3 sequence: CASSLEGRGGFYEQYF. The CDR3 DNA reads TGTGCCAGCAGCTTAGAGGGCAGGGGCGGATTCTACGAGCAGTACTTC.

This chain joins TRBV27 and TRBJ2-1; 11 positions match TRBD2. V lost 3 bases, J lost 9 bases, and 7 bases stayed unmatched. The CDR3 contains 15 residues. Per the germline V gene, CDR1 is MNHEY and CDR2 is SMNVEV (reference sequence). The CDR3 sequence: CASSFVSGGAGEQFF. Written as DNA, the CDR3 is TGTGCCAGCAGTTTTGTTAGCGGGGGGGCCGGTGAGCAGTTCTTC.

The V and J genes are TRBV27 and TRBJ2-1; D gene uncertain. The CDR3 runs 14 residues. Trimming pared 8 bases from V and 0 bases from J, leaving 11 bases between. Germline CDR1 is MNHEY and CDR2 is SMNVEV (reference sequence). In DNA form, the CDR3 reads TGTGCCAGCGGCCTGGTAAGCTCCTACAATGAGCAGTTCTTC. Encoded protein: CASGLVSSYNEQFF.

The rearrangement uses TRBV7-8 and TRBJ2-3, with D perhaps matching TRBD1 or TRBD2 (5 bases each). Trimming removed 5 bases from V and 0 bases from J, with 12 bases in between. The CDR3 loop spans 15 amino acids. The germline V gene encodes CDR1 SGHVS and CDR2 FQNEAQ. Here the CDR3 DNA reads TGTGCCAGCAGCCCTGGGACGGGAAGCACAGATACGCAGTATTTT. This translates into CASSPGTGSTDTQYF.

This clone has only one observation. The chain couples TRBV5-1 to TRBJ2-7, with 9 bases that match TRBD1. The CDR3 runs to 16 residues. Per the germline V gene, CDR1 is SGHRS and CDR2 is YFSETQ. With V trimmed by 1 base and J by 4 bases, 9 bases remained unmatched. The CDR3 region is CASSLTGQGVIYEQYF. CDR3 coding DNA: TGCGCCAGCAGCTTGACGGGACAGGGAGTCATATACGAGCAGTACTTC.